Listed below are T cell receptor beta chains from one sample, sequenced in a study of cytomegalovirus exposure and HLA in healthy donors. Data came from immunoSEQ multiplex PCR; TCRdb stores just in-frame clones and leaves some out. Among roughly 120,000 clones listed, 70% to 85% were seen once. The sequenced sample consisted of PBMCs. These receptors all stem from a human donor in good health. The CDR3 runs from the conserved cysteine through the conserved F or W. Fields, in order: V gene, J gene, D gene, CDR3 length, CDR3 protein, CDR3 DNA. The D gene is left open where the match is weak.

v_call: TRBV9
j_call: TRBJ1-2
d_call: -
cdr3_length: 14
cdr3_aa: CASSVGGTDLVNTF
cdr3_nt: TGTGCCAGCAGCGTAGGTGGGACTGACCTAGTAAACACCTTC

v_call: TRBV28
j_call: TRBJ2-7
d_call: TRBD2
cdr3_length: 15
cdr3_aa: CASSSSSGGYYEQYF
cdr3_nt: TGTGCCAGCAGTTCTTCTAGCGGGGGCTACTACGAGCAGTACTTC

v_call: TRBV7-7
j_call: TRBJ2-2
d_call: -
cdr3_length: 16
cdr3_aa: CASSLAAGAATGELFF
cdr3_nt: TGTGCTAGCAGCTTAGCGGCAGGGGCGGCCACCGGGGAGCTGTTTTTT

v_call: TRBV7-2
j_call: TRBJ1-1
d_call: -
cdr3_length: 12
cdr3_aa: CASSLAPGRAFF
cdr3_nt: TGTGCCAGCAGCTTAGCGCCAGGGCGAGCTTTCTTT

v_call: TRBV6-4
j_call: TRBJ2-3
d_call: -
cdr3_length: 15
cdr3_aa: CASRQGVHSTDTQYF
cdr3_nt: TGTGCCAGCAGACAAGGGGTGCATAGCACAGATACGCAGTATTTT

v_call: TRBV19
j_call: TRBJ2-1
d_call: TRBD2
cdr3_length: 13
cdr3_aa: CASKRLASNEQFF
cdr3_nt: TGTGCCAGTAAGCGACTAGCGTCCAATGAGCAGTTCTTC

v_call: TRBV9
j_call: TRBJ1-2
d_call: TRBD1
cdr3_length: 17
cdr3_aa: CASSLTPSQGALYGYTF
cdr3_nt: TGTGCCAGCAGCCTTACCCCGTCACAGGGGGCCTTATATGGCTACACCTTC

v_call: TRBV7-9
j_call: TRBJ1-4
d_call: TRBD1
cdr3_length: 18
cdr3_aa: CASSLGRGPSATNEKLFF
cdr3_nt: TGTGCCAGCAGCTTAGGGAGGGGGCCCTCTGCAACTAATGAAAAACTGTTTTTT

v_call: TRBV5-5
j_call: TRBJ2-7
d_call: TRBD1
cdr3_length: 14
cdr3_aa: CASSPGQGAYEQYF
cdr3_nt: TGTGCCAGCAGCCCCGGACAGGGGGCCTACGAGCAGTACTTC

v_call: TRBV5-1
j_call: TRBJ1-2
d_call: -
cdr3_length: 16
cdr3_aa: CASSPEGPGPRRGYTF
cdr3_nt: TGCGCCAGCAGCCCGGAAGGGCCAGGGCCACGTCGGGGCTACACCTTC